This T cell receptor beta chain originates from a study of OX40 agonist ivuxolimab in advanced cancers. At the level of the study: Earlier anti-PD-1, anti-PD-L1 or anti-CTLA-4 therapy was permitted; over 35% had received some. The study's findings and limits: Among T cells, CD8+ cells averaged more expanded clones than CD4+ cells. Some nonresponders also had low normalized T-cell clonal expansion. Researchers did not determine the expanded peripheral T cells' antigen specificity.

On this clone itself: What it binds is unknown.

Trimming took 5 bases from V and 3 from J, leaving 11 bases between them. This CDR3 is built from 13 residues. The V gene's germline CDR1 is SGHAT and CDR2 FQNNGV. The method was immunoSEQ multiplex PCR; TCRdb's version includes in-frame clones alone and lacks a portion of them. Among 15,000 to 20,000 clones listed, around 80% were seen once. This sequence originates from an adult with an advanced solid tumor such as melanoma, head and neck, liver or kidney cancer. V and J are TRBV11-2 and TRBJ2-7; D perhaps matches TRBD2 (6 bases). Source: CD4+ or CD8+ T cells sorted from blood, taken in a trial of the OX40 agonist ivuxolimab. As DNA, the CDR3 is TGTGCCAGCAGCAATAGCGGTTACTACGAGCAGTACTTC. Translation gives CASSNSGYYEQYF.